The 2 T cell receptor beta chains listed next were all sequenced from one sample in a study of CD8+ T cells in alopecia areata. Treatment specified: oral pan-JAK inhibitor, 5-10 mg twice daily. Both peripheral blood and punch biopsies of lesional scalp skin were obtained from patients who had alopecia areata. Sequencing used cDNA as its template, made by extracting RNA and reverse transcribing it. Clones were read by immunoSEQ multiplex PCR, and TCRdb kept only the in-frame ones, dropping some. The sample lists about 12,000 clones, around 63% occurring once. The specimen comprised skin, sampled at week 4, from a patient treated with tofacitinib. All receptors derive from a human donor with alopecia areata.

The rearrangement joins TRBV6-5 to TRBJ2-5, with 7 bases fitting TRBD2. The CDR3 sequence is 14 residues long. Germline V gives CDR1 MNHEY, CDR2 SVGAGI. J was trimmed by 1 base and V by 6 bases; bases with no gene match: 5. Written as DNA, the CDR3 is TGTGCCAGCAGAGGGCGGGGGTCCCAAGAGACCCAGTACTTC. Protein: CASRGRGSQETQYF.

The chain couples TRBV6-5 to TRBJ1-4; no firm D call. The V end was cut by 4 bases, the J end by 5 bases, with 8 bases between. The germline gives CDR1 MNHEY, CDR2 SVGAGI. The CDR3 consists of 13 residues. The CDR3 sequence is CASSSPLNEKLFF. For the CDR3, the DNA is TGTGCCAGCAGTTCTCCTTTGAATGAAAAACTGTTTTTT.